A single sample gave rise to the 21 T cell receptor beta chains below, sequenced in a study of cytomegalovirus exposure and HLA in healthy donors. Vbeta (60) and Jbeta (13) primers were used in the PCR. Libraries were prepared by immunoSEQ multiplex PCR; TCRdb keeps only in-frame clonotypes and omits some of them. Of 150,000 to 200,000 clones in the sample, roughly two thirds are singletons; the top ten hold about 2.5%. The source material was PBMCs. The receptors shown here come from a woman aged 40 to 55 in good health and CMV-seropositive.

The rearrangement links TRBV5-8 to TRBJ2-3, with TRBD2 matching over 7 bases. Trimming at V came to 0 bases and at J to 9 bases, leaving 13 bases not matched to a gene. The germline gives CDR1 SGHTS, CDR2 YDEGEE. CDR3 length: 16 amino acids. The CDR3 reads CASSLVTDYGRRTQYF. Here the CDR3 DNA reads TGTGCCAGCAGCTTGGTCACCGATTACGGGAGGAGAACGCAGTATTTT.

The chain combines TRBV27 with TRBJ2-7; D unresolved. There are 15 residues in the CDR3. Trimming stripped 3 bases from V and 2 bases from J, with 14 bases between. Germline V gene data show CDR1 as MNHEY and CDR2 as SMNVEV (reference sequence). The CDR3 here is CASSLVVPPPYEQYF. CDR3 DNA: TGTGCCAGCAGTTTGGTAGTCCCCCCTCCCTACGAGCAGTACTTC.

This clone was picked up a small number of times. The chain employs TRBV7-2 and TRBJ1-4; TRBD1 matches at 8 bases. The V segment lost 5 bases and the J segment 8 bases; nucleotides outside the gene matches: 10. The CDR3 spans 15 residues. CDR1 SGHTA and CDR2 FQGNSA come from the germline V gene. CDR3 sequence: CASSIGQGLGEKLFF. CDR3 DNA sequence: TGTGCCAGCAGCATCGGACAGGGCTTGGGGGAAAAACTGTTTTTT.

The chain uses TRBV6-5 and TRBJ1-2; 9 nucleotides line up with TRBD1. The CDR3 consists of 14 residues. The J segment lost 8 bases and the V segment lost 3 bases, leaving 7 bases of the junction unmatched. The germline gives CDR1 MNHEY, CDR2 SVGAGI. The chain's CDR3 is CASSYRDREGGYTF. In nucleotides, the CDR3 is TGTGCCAGCAGTTATAGGGACAGGGAAGGCGGCTACACCTTC.

The CDR3 loop reads CASSPPRGRGAADTQYF. The CDR3, as DNA: TGTGCCAGCAGCCCACCGAGGGGCAGGGGGGCGGCAGATACGCAGTATTTT. The chain combines TRBV7-6 with TRBJ2-3; tentative D call: TRBD1 (7 bases). V was shortened by 5 bases and J by 4 bases, with 22 bases between the two germline ends. This CDR3 comprises 17 residues. Germline V gene lookup returns CDR1 SGHVS and CDR2 FNYEAQ.

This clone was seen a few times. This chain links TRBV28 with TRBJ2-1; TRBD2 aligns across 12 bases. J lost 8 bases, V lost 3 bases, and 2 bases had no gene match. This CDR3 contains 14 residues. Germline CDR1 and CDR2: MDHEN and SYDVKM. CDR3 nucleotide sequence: TGTGCCAGCAGTTTGCCTAGCGGGAGGGATGAGCAGTTCTTC. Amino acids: CASSLPSGRDEQFF.

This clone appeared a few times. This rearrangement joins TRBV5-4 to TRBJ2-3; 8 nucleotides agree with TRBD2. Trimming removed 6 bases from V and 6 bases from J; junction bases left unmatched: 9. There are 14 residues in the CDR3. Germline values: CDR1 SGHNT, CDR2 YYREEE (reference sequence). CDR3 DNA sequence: TGTGCCAGCATGAGGACAGCGGGAGCGGATACGCAGTATTTT. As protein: CASMRTAGADTQYF.

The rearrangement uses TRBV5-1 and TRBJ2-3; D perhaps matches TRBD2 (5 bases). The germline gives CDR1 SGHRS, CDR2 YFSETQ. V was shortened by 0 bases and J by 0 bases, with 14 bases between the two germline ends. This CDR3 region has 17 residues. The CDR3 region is CASSLAVTIRSTDTQYF. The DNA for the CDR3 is TGCGCCAGCAGCTTGGCAGTGACTATACGGAGCACAGATACGCAGTATTTT.

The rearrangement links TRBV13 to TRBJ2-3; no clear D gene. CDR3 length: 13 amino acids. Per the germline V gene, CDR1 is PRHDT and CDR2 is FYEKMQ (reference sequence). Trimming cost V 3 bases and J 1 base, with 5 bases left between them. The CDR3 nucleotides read TGTGCCAGCAGCTTCTTAGGCACAGATACGCAGTATTTT. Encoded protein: CASSFLGTDTQYF.

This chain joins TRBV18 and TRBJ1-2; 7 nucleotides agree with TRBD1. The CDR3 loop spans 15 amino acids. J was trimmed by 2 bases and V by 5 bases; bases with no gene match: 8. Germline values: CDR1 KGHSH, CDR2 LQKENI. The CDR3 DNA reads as TGTGCCAGCTCAATTATACGGGACAGAAACTATGGCTACACCTTC. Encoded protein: CASSIIRDRNYGYTF.

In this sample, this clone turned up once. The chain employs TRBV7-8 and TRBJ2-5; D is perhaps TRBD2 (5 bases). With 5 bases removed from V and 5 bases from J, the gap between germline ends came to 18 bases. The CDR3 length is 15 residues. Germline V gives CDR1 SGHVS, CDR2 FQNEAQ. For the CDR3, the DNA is TGTGCCAGCAGCCTCTTGGACTCTCCGGGGGAGACCCAGTACTTC. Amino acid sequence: CASSLLDSPGETQYF.

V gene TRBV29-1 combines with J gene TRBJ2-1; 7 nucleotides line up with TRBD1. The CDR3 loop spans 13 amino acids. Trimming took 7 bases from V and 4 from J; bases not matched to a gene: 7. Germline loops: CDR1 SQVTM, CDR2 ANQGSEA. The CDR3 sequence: CSGFSDRYNEQFF. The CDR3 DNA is TGCAGCGGATTCTCGGACAGGTACAATGAGCAGTTCTTC.

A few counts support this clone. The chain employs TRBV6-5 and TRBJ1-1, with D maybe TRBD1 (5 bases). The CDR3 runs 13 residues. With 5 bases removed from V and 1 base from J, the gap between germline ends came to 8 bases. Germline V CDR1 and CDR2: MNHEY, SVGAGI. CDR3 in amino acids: CASSRTSNTEAFF. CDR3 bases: TGTGCCAGCAGTCGGACATCGAACACTGAAGCTTTCTTT.

This CDR3 is CASSPNRGGNSPLHF. CDR3 sequence (DNA): TGTGCCAGCAGCCCGAACAGGGGTGGTAATTCACCCCTCCACTTT. The chain uses TRBV7-3 and TRBJ1-6, with 7 bases fitting TRBD1. CDR1 is SGHTA and CDR2 is FQGTGA in the germline V gene. The CDR3 runs 15 residues. V was pared by 5 bases and J by 6 bases, with 7 bases of the junction left unmatched.

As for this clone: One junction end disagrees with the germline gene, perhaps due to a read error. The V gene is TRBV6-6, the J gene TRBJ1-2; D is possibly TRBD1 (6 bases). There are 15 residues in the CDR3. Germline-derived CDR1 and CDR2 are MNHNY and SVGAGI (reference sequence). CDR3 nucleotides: TGTGCCAGCAGGCCACAGGGAAACCTTAACTATGGCTACCCCTTC. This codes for CASRPQGNLNYGYPF.

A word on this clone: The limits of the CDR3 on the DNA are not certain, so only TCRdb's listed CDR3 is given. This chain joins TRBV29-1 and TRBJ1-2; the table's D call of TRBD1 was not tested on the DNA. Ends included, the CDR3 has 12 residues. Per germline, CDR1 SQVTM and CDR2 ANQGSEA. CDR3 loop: CSVGTGSYGYPF.

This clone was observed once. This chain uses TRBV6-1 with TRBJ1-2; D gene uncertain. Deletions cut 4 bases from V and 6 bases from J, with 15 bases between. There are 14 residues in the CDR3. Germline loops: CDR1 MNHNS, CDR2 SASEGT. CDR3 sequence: CASSAATREDGYTF. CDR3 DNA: TGTGCCAGCAGTGCGGCCACCCGGGAGGATGGCTACACCTTC.

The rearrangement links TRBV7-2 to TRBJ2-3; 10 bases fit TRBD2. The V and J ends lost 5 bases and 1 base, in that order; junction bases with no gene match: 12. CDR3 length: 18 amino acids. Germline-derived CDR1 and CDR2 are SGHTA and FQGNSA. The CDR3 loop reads CASSETKIAGGRTDTQYF. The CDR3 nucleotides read TGTGCCAGCAGCGAGACGAAGATAGCGGGGGGTCGCACAGATACGCAGTATTTT.

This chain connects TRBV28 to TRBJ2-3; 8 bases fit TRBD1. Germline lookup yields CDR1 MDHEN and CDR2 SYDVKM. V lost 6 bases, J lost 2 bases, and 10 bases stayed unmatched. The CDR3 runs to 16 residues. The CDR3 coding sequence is TGTGCCAGCAGGGGCGAGGACAGGGCAAACACAGATACGCAGTATTTT. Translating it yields CASRGEDRANTDTQYF.

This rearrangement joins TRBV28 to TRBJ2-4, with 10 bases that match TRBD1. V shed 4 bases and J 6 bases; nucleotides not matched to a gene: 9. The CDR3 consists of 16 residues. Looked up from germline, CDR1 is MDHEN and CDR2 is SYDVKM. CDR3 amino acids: CASSWGGTGVINIQYF. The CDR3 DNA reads TGTGCCAGCAGTTGGGGGGGGACAGGGGTAATAAACATTCAGTACTTC.

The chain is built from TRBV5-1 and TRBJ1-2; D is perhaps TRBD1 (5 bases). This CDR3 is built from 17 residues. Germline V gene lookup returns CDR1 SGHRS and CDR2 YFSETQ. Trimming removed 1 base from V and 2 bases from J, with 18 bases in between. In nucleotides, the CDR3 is TGCGCCAGCAGCTTGTTGGGGGGTCCCGAGACCAACTATGGCTACACCTTC. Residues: CASSLLGGPETNYGYTF. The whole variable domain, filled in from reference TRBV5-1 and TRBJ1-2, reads KAGVTQTPRYLIKTRGQQVTLSCSPISGHRSVSWYQQTPGQGLQFLFEYFSETQRNKGNFPGRFSGRQFSNSRSEMNVSTLELGDSALYLCASSLLGGPETNYGYTFGSGTRLTVV.